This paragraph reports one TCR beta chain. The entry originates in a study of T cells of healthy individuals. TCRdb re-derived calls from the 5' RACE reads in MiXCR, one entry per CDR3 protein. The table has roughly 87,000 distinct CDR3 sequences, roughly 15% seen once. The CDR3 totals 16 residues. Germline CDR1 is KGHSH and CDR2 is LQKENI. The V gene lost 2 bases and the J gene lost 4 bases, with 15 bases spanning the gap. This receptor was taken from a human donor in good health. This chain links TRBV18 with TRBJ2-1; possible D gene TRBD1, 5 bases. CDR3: CASSPELLRTYNEQFF. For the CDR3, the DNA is TGTGCCAGCTCACCAGAATTACTTAGGACATACAATGAGCAGTTCTTC.